This TCR beta chain came from a study of T cell responses to AZD1222 COVID-19 vaccine. Repertoires were generated with immunoSEQ multiplex PCR, while TCRdb's copy carries only in-frame clones and drops some. The table shows some 90,000 clones, with around 90% occurring only once. Germline-derived CDR1 and CDR2 are GTSNPN and SVGIG (reference sequence). The ends lost 7 bases at V and 4 bases at J; junction bases unmatched: 6. This CDR3 comprises 14 residues. The chain links TRBV30 to TRBJ2-3; 12 bases are a match to TRBD2. This clonotype originated in an adult in good health. Sequenced here: peripheral blood, sampled on day 0 of AZD1222 vaccination. The CDR3 DNA is TGTGCCTTCAGACTAGCGGGAGCTTCAGATACGCAGTATTTT. Translating it yields CAFRLAGASDTQYF.